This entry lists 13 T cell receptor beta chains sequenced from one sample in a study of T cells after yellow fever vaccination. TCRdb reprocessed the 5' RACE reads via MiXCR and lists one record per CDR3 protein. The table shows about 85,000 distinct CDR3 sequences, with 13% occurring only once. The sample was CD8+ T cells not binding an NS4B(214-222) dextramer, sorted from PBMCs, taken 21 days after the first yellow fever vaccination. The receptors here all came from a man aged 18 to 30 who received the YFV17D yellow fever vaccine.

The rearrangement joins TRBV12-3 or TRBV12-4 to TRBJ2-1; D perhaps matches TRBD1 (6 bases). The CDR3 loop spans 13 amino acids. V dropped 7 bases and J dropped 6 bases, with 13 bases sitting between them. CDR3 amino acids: CASTRDMFNEQFF. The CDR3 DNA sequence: TGTGCCAGCACCCGGGACATGTTCAATGAGCAGTTCTTC.

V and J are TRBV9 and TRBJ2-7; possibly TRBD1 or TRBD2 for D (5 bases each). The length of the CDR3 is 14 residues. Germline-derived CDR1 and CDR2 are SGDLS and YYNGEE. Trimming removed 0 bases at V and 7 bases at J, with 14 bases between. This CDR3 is CASSVDGAAWEQYF. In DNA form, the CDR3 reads TGTGCCAGCAGCGTAGACGGGGCCGCATGGGAGCAGTACTTC.

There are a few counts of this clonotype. The CDR3 DNA follows: TGTGCCAGCAGCCACGTAGCGCCAGATACGCAGTATTTT. It encodes CASSHVAPDTQYF. The rearrangement links TRBV14 to TRBJ2-3; TRBD2 might be the D (5 bases). In germline, CDR1 is SGHDN, CDR2 FVKESK. CDR3 length: 13 amino acids. The V end was cut by 3 bases, the J end by 4 bases, with 8 bases between.

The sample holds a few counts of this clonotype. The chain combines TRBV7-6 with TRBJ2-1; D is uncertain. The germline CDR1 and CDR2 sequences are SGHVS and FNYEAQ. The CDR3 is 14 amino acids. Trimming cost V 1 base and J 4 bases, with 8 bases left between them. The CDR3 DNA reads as TGTGCCAGCAGCTTAGAGGCCGGTTACAATGAGCAGTTCTTC. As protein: CASSLEAGYNEQFF.

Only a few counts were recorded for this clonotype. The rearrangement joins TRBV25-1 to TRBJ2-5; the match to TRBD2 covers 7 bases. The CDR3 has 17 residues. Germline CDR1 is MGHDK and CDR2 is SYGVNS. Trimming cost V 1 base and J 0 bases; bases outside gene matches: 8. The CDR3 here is CASSELGGLADQETQYF. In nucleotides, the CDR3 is TGTGCCAGCAGTGAATTAGGAGGTCTAGCGGACCAAGAGACCCAGTACTTC.

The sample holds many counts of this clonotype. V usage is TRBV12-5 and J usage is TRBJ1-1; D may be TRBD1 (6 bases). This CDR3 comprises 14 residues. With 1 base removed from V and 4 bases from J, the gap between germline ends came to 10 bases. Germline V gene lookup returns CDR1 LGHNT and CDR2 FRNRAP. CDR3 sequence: CASGLGTGITEAFF. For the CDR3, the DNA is TGTGCTAGTGGTTTGGGAACAGGGATCACTGAAGCTTTCTTT.

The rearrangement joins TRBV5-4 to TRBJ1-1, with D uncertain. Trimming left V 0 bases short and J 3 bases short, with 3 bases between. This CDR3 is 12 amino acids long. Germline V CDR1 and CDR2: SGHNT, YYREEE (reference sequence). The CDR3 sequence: CASSLDYTEAFF. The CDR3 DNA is TGTGCCAGCAGCTTGGATTACACTGAAGCTTTCTTT.

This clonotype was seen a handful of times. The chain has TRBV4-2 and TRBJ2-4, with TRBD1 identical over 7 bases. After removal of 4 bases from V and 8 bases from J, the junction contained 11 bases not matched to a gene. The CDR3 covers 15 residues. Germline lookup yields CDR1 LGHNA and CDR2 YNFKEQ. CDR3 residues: CASSLYRGPKDIQYF. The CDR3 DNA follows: TGTGCCAGCAGCCTTTACAGGGGCCCCAAGGACATTCAGTACTTC.

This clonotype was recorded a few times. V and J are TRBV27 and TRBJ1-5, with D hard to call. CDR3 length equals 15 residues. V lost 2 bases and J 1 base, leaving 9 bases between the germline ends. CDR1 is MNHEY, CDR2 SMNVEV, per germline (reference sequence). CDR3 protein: CASSLNRESNQPQHF. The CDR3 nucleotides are TGTGCCAGCAGTTTAAATAGGGAGAGCAATCAGCCCCAGCATTTT.

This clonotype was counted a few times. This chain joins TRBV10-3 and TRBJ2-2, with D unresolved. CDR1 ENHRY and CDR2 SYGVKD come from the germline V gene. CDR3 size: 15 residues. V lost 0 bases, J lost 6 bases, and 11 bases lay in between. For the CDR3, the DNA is TGTGCCATCAGTGAGTCGCTGACTGTTCCCGGGGAGCTGTTTTTT. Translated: CAISESLTVPGELFF.

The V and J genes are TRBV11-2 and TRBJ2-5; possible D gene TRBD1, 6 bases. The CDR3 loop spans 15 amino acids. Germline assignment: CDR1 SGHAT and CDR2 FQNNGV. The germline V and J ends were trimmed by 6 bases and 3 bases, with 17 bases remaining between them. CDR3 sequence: CASSPLGAGEETQYF. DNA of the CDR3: TGTGCCAGCAGTCCCCTGGGGGCCGGTGAAGAGACCCAGTACTTC. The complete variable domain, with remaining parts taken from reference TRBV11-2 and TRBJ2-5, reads EAGVAQSPRYKIIEKRQSVAFWCNPISGHATLYWYQQILGQGPKLLIQFQNNGVVDDSQLPKDRFSAERLKGVDSTLKIQPAKLEDSAVYLCASSPLGAGEETQYFGPGTRLLVL.

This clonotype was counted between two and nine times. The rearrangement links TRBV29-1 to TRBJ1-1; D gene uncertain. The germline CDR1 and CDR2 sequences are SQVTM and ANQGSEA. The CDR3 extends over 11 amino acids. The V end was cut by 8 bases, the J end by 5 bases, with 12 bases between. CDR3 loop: CSPGVGTEAFF. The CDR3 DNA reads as TGCAGCCCCGGAGTGGGGACTGAAGCTTTCTTT.

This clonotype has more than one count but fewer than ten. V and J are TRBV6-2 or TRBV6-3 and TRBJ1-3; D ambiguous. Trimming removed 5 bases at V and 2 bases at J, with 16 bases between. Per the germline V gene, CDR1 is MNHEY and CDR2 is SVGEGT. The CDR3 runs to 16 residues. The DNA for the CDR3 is TGTGCCAGCAGTGACAACCCTTATTCACCTGGAAACACCATATATTTT. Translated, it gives CASSDNPYSPGNTIYF.